This TCR beta chain is drawn from a study of OX40 agonist ivuxolimab in advanced cancers. Study results and limitations: The authors did not determine the antigen specificity of the expanded peripheral T cells.

Points on this clone: The antigen is unknown.

Exclusion of a patient followed from autoimmune disease history or systemic immunosuppression. Clones were sequenced by immunoSEQ multiplex PCR, and TCRdb holds only the in-frame ones, with some missing. The table lists approximately 74,000 clones, roughly 87% of them singletons. Germline CDR1 ENHRY, CDR2 SYGVKD. CDR3 size: 15 residues. The V end lost 4 bases, the J end lost 6 bases, and 19 bases lay between the germline ends. Sequences were derived from CD4+ or CD8+ T cells sorted from blood, sampled in a trial of the OX40 agonist ivuxolimab. This receptor was obtained from an adult with an advanced solid tumor such as melanoma, head and neck, liver or kidney cancer. The J gene is TRBJ2-7, the V gene TRBV10-3, with D maybe TRBD2 (6 bases). CDR3 residues: CAISGTSFGGGEQYV. The CDR3 nucleotides are TGTGCCATCAGTGGGACCTCTTTTGGGGGAGGCGAGCAGTACGTC.